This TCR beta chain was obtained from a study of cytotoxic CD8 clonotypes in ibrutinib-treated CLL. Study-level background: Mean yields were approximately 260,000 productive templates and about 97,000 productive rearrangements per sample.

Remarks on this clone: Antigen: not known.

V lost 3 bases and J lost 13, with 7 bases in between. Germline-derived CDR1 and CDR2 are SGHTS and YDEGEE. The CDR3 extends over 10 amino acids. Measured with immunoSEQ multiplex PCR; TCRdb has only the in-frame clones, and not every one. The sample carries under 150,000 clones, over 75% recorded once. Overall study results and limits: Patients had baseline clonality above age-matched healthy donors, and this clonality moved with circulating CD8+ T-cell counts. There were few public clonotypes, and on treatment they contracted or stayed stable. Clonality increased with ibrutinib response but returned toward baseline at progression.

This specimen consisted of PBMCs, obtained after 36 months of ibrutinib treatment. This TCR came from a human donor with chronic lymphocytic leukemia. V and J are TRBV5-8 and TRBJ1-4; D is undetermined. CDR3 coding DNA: TGTGCCAGCAGCTCCGGGCTACTGTTTTTT. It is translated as CASSSGLLFF. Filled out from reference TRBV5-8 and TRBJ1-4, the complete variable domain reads EAGVTQSPTHLIKTRGQQATLRCSPISGHTSVYWYQQALGLGLQFLLWYDEGEERNRGNFPPRFSGRQFPNYSSELNVNALELEDSALYLCASSSGLLFFGSGTQLSVL.